This T cell receptor (beta chain) was captured by sequencing in a study of blood T cell repertoires in COVID-19. Generated by immunoSEQ multiplex PCR, the TCRdb table keeps only in-frame clones and is missing some. This sample has about 110,000 clones; roughly 80% occur once, and the top ten carry approximately 15%. V was clipped by 2 bases and J by 2 bases; unmatched bases: 9. The CDR3 runs 18 residues. Germline assignment: CDR1 SGHVS and CDR2 FQNEAQ. The sequenced sample was peripheral blood. The rearrangement uses TRBV7-8 and TRBJ2-1, with 10 bases fitting TRBD2. The TCR originated in a woman of 80 years or more with acute or convalescent COVID-19. CDR3 residues: CASSLTRTSGNPYNEQFF. The CDR3 DNA reads TGTGCCAGCAGCTTAACCCGGACTAGCGGAAATCCCTACAATGAGCAGTTCTTC.